These 7 T cell receptor beta chains originate from one sample sequenced in a study of cytomegalovirus exposure and HLA in healthy donors. Here immunoSEQ multiplex PCR was the method, and the copy in TCRdb shows in-frame clones only, minus some. The profile covers some 140,000 clones, with 70% to 90% appearing a single time and 1.4% taken by the ten largest. Sequencing was carried out using PBMCs. The source of these receptors is a woman aged 25 to 39 in good health and CMV-seronegative.

V and J are TRBV10-3 and TRBJ2-3; possible D gene TRBD2, 7 bases. CDR1 is ENHRY, CDR2 SYGVKD, per germline. The V end lost 2 bases, the J end lost 6 bases, and 12 bases lay between the germline ends. The CDR3 has 14 residues. CDR3 coding DNA: TGTGCCATCAGTGAGGGGGGGGGCGTGGATACGCAGTATTTT. Translating it yields CAISEGGGVDTQYF.

The rearrangement joins TRBV19 to TRBJ1-3; D gene uncertain. The CDR3 is 13 amino acids. Per germline, CDR1 LNHDA and CDR2 SQIVND (reference sequence). Trimming shortened V by 3 bases and J by 5 bases, and 8 bases separated the two germline ends. The CDR3 nucleotides read TGTGCCAGTAGTATTCGGGAAAGAAACACCATATATTTT. As protein: CASSIRERNTIYF.

The chain links TRBV9 to TRBJ2-3; TRBD2 matches 15 bases. This CDR3 contains 17 residues. Germline lookup yields CDR1 SGDLS and CDR2 YYNGEE. After removal of 3 bases from V and 2 bases from J, the junction contained 4 bases not matched to a gene. The CDR3 protein is CASSAGTSGGYTDTQYF. The CDR3, as DNA: TGTGCCAGCAGCGCCGGGACTAGCGGGGGGTACACAGATACGCAGTATTTT.

The rearrangement links TRBV5-8 to TRBJ2-5; TRBD1 matches at 7 bases. The length of the CDR3 is 15 residues. J lost 2 bases, V lost 4 bases, and 8 bases had no gene match. CDR1 is SGHTS and CDR2 is YDEGEE in the germline V gene. CDR3 bases: TGTGCCAGCAGCCGAACAGGACAGGTTCAAGAGACCCAGTACTTC. Protein sequence: CASSRTGQVQETQYF.

The chain couples TRBV27 to TRBJ2-5; 9 positions match TRBD1. The V segment lost 4 bases and the J segment 4 bases; nucleotides outside the gene matches: 13. The germline gives CDR1 MNHEY, CDR2 SMNVEV (reference sequence). The CDR3 loop spans 17 amino acids. The CDR3, as DNA: TGTGCCAGCAGTTCAACAGGGGGCAGGGGACTTGTAGAGACCCAGTACTTC. Amino acids: CASSSTGGRGLVETQYF.

The CDR3 spells CASSRQNPETQYF. Written as DNA, the CDR3 is TGTGCCAGCAGTCGACAGAATCCGGAGACCCAGTACTTC. The chain links TRBV28 to TRBJ2-5, with a weak D call TRBD1 (5 bases). Trimming pared 5 bases from V and 5 bases from J, leaving 12 bases between. This CDR3 spans 13 amino acids. Germline V lookup: CDR1 MDHEN, CDR2 SYDVKM.

The chain employs TRBV4-1 and TRBJ2-5; 13 nucleotides align to TRBD2. The CDR3 runs 17 residues. Germline V CDR1 and CDR2: MGHRA, YSYEKL. V lost 6 bases to trimming and J lost 4 bases; unmatched junction nucleotides: 11. The CDR3 nucleotides read TGCGCCAGCAGTTCAGGGCTACTAGCGGGGGGGCTAGAGACCCAGTACTTC. It yields the protein CASSSGLLAGGLETQYF.